These T cell receptor beta chains were read from a single sample in a study of blood T cell repertoires in COVID-19. Using immunoSEQ multiplex PCR, the repertoire was profiled, and TCRdb retains in-frame clones only, with some absent. The sample has over 150,000 clones, around 83% seen once; the top ten hold approximately 13%. Sequencing was done on a sample of peripheral blood. These receptor sequences come from a human donor in a cohort sampled during active COVID-19. Each CDR3 is given with its conserved first and last residue. Fields, in order: V gene, D gene, J gene, clone size, CDR3 DNA, CDR3 protein. D genes are given only for firm matches. Expanded clones are given a class, and other clones once, few, many or no size at all.

v_gene: TRBV2
d_gene: .
j_gene: TRBJ2-7
abundance: .
CDR3nt: TGTGCCAGCCAGGGCTTCGAATCCTACGAGCAGTACTTC
CDR3aa: CASQGFESYEQYF

v_gene: TRBV6-5
d_gene: TRBD1
j_gene: TRBJ2-1
abundance: .
CDR3nt: TGTGCCACGGGACAGGGGGCGGGTAATGAGCAGTTCTTC
CDR3aa: CATGQGAGNEQFF

v_gene: TRBV10-1
d_gene: TRBD2
j_gene: TRBJ2-3
abundance: .
CDR3nt: TGCGCCAGCGCGACTAGCGGGAGACCAGATACGCAGTATTTT
CDR3aa: CASATSGRPDTQYF

v_gene: TRBV2
d_gene: TRBD2
j_gene: TRBJ2-7
abundance: .
CDR3nt: TGTGCCAGCAGTGAAAGGGTGGGGCTAGCGGGAGTTAAAGGCGAGCAGTACTTC
CDR3aa: CASSERVGLAGVKGEQYF

v_gene: TRBV7-9
d_gene: TRBD2
j_gene: TRBJ2-2
abundance: .
CDR3nt: TGTGCCAGCAGCTTAGCGACTAGCGGGAGCACCGGGGAGCTGTTTTTT
CDR3aa: CASSLATSGSTGELFF

v_gene: TRBV3-1/TRBV3-2
d_gene: TRBD1
j_gene: TRBJ1-2
abundance: .
CDR3nt: TGTGCCAGCAGCTTATATCTGGACAGGGGCTATGGCTACACCTTC
CDR3aa: CASSLYLDRGYGYTF

v_gene: TRBV27
d_gene: .
j_gene: TRBJ2-7
abundance: .
CDR3nt: TGTGCCAGCACCTCCGACGAGCAGTACTTC
CDR3aa: CASTSDEQYF

v_gene: TRBV7-2
d_gene: TRBD2
j_gene: TRBJ2-1
abundance: .
CDR3nt: TGTGCCAGCAGCCGCTTGGGGACTAGCGGGAGTAGTGAGCAGTTCTTC
CDR3aa: CASSRLGTSGSSEQFF

v_gene: TRBV19
d_gene: TRBD1
j_gene: TRBJ1-1
abundance: many
CDR3nt: TGTGCCAGTAGTACGCCAGCCGCCAACGGACAGGGACAAGGAACTTTCTTT
CDR3aa: CASSTPAANGQGQGTFF

v_gene: TRBV19
d_gene: .
j_gene: TRBJ1-5
abundance: .
CDR3nt: TGTGCCAGTAGCTATCAGGGCGTTCAGCCCCAGCATTTT
CDR3aa: CASSYQGVQPQHF

v_gene: TRBV19
d_gene: .
j_gene: TRBJ2-7
abundance: .
CDR3nt: TGTGCCAGTAGTATAGGTGGAGGGACGGTGACCTACGAGCAGTACTTC
CDR3aa: CASSIGGGTVTYEQYF

v_gene: TRBV29-1
d_gene: .
j_gene: TRBJ2-2
abundance: many
CDR3nt: TGCAGCGCCGGGGGGCATGACACCGGGGAGCTGTTTTTT
CDR3aa: CSAGGHDTGELFF

v_gene: TRBV19
d_gene: .
j_gene: TRBJ2-2
abundance: .
CDR3nt: TGTGCCAGTAGTATAGGAAGGTCTCGGGACACCGGGGAGCTGTTTTTT
CDR3aa: CASSIGRSRDTGELFF

v_gene: TRBV7-2
d_gene: .
j_gene: TRBJ1-6
abundance: few
CDR3nt: TGTGCCAGCAGCTTGGGGCAGGGGACAAGTAATTCACCCCTCCACTTT
CDR3aa: CASSLGQGTSNSPLHF

v_gene: TRBV7-9
d_gene: .
j_gene: TRBJ2-7
abundance: once
CDR3nt: TGTGCCAGCAGACGGGAACCTCTCTCCGAGCAGTACTTC
CDR3aa: CASRREPLSEQYF

v_gene: TRBV29-1
d_gene: .
j_gene: TRBJ2-7
abundance: .
CDR3nt: TGCAGCGTGAGGGACACCGGCTACGAGCAGTACTTC
CDR3aa: CSVRDTGYEQYF

v_gene: TRBV4-1
d_gene: TRBD2
j_gene: TRBJ2-1
abundance: .
CDR3nt: TGCGCCAGCAGCCCGACTAGCGTCTCCTACAATGAGCAGTTCTTC
CDR3aa: CASSPTSVSYNEQFF

v_gene: TRBV7-2
d_gene: .
j_gene: TRBJ2-3
abundance: .
CDR3nt: TGTGCCAGCAGCGCCACAGCCACAGATACGCAGTATTTT
CDR3aa: CASSATATDTQYF

v_gene: TRBV18
d_gene: .
j_gene: TRBJ2-2
abundance: .
CDR3nt: TGTGCCAGCTCACTATCGACAGGCTCCAACACCGGGGAGCTGTTTTTT
CDR3aa: CASSLSTGSNTGELFF

v_gene: TRBV2
d_gene: .
j_gene: TRBJ2-7
abundance: .
CDR3nt: TGTGCCAGCAGTGTTGAGGGAGCCTACGAGCAGTACTTC
CDR3aa: CASSVEGAYEQYF

v_gene: TRBV25-1
d_gene: TRBD1
j_gene: TRBJ1-2
abundance: .
CDR3nt: TGTGCCATTCTTCTCCGGGACAGCGACTATGGCTACACCTTC
CDR3aa: CAILLRDSDYGYTF

v_gene: TRBV7-8
d_gene: TRBD2
j_gene: TRBJ2-1
abundance: .
CDR3nt: TGTGCCAGCAGCTTAGGGGGACTAGCCGGTCCTTACAATGAGCAGTTCTTC
CDR3aa: CASSLGGLAGPYNEQFF

v_gene: TRBV5-4
d_gene: .
j_gene: TRBJ2-2
abundance: .
CDR3nt: TGTGCCAGCAGGGATAGCCAGAGGTCCAGATACACCGGGGAGCTGTTTTTT
CDR3aa: CASRDSQRSRYTGELFF

v_gene: TRBV20-1
d_gene: TRBD2
j_gene: TRBJ2-1
abundance: once
CDR3nt: TGCAGTGCTAGTGCTCTGGGTAGCGGGCGTTCCTACAATGAGCAGTTCTTC
CDR3aa: CSASALGSGRSYNEQFF

v_gene: TRBV7-9
d_gene: TRBD1
j_gene: TRBJ1-1
abundance: .
CDR3nt: TGTGCCAGCAGAAGGACAGGGTGGGAGGCTTTCTTT
CDR3aa: CASRRTGWEAFF

v_gene: TRBV7-9
d_gene: .
j_gene: TRBJ2-2
abundance: .
CDR3nt: TGTGCCAGCAGCCCCCAAGCGAGGACAACCGGGGAGCTGTTTTTT
CDR3aa: CASSPQARTTGELFF

v_gene: TRBV9
d_gene: .
j_gene: TRBJ1-1
abundance: .
CDR3nt: TGTGCCAGCAGCGTCGGGGACACTGAAGCTTTCTTT
CDR3aa: CASSVGDTEAFF

v_gene: TRBV2
d_gene: TRBD2
j_gene: TRBJ2-3
abundance: .
CDR3nt: TGTGCCAGCCCCCAAGTAGCGGGAGGGCCCTCAGATACGCAGTATTTT
CDR3aa: CASPQVAGGPSDTQYF

v_gene: TRBV30
d_gene: TRBD2
j_gene: TRBJ2-7
abundance: .
CDR3nt: TGTGCCTCCATAGCGGGACTAGCGGGGATCTACGAGCAGTACTTC
CDR3aa: CASIAGLAGIYEQYF

v_gene: TRBV28
d_gene: TRBD1
j_gene: TRBJ2-1
abundance: .
CDR3nt: TGTGCCAGCAGTCTCAGCAAAATCAAGGTCCGGGACAGCAAGGATGAGCAGTTCTTC
CDR3aa: CASSLSKIKVRDSKDEQFF

v_gene: TRBV21-1
d_gene: .
j_gene: TRBJ2-1
abundance: many
CDR3nt: TGTGCCAGCAGCAAAGCTAGCGGGAGGGCCGGAAAATTCTTC
CDR3aa: CASSKASGRAGKFF

v_gene: TRBV7-2
d_gene: TRBD1
j_gene: TRBJ2-2
abundance: many
CDR3nt: TGTGCCAGCAGCGCCCGACAGGGGATCGGCACCGGGGAGCTGTTTTTT
CDR3aa: CASSARQGIGTGELFF

v_gene: TRBV5-6
d_gene: .
j_gene: TRBJ1-2
abundance: .
CDR3nt: TGTGCCAGCAGTTTGCAGGGTTCGCCCGGCTTTAACTATGGCTACACCTTC
CDR3aa: CASSLQGSPGFNYGYTF

v_gene: TRBV28
d_gene: TRBD1
j_gene: TRBJ2-2
abundance: .
CDR3nt: TGTGCCAGCAGTTCGGGACAGGGAAATTTGAACACCGGGGAGCTGTTTTTT
CDR3aa: CASSSGQGNLNTGELFF

v_gene: TRBV11-2
d_gene: TRBD1
j_gene: TRBJ2-7
abundance: .
CDR3nt: TGTGCCAGCAACCGGATCGGGACAGGGATAGGCGAGCAGTACTTC
CDR3aa: CASNRIGTGIGEQYF

v_gene: TRBV19
d_gene: TRBD2
j_gene: TRBJ2-1
abundance: once
CDR3nt: TGTGCCACCGGGACTAGCGAGGGTGGTGAGCAGTTCTTC
CDR3aa: CATGTSEGGEQFF

v_gene: TRBV6-6
d_gene: .
j_gene: TRBJ1-6
abundance: .
CDR3nt: TGTGCCAGCAGTTACGACAGTAATTCACCCCTCCACTTT
CDR3aa: CASSYDSNSPLHF

v_gene: TRBV5-1
d_gene: .
j_gene: TRBJ1-1
abundance: .
CDR3nt: TGCGCCAGCAGCTTAGTAACAGGACACCCTAACACTGAAGCTTTCTTT
CDR3aa: CASSLVTGHPNTEAFF

v_gene: TRBV5-1
d_gene: .
j_gene: TRBJ2-5
abundance: .
CDR3nt: TGCGCCAGCAGCTCCCTCTCCCGCGGGGAGACCCAGTACTTC
CDR3aa: CASSSLSRGETQYF

v_gene: TRBV18
d_gene: .
j_gene: TRBJ2-7
abundance: .
CDR3nt: TGTGCCAGCTCACCGCGGGACAGTCCCTACGAGCAGTACTTC
CDR3aa: CASSPRDSPYEQYF

v_gene: TRBV29-1
d_gene: .
j_gene: TRBJ2-7
abundance: .
CDR3nt: TGCAGCGCCCGCCGGGACAACTACGAGCAGTACTTC
CDR3aa: CSARRDNYEQYF

v_gene: TRBV7-2
d_gene: .
j_gene: TRBJ2-4
abundance: .
CDR3nt: TGTGCCAGCAGCTTTCGGACCGGAGGGCTCGGAAACATTCAGTACTTC
CDR3aa: CASSFRTGGLGNIQYF

v_gene: TRBV28
d_gene: .
j_gene: TRBJ1-2
abundance: .
CDR3nt: TGTGCCAGCAGTTTGTCAGGGATTGGTTATGGCTACACCTTC
CDR3aa: CASSLSGIGYGYTF

v_gene: TRBV19
d_gene: .
j_gene: TRBJ2-7
abundance: .
CDR3nt: TGTGCCCCGACCCAGGGGCCTAAAACCCGCTACGAGCAGTACTTC
CDR3aa: CAPTQGPKTRYEQYF

v_gene: TRBV28
d_gene: .
j_gene: TRBJ2-1
abundance: .
CDR3nt: TGTGCCAGCAGTTCCCTTAAAGGGGATTACAATGAGCAGTTCTTC
CDR3aa: CASSSLKGDYNEQFF

v_gene: TRBV7-2
d_gene: TRBD2
j_gene: TRBJ2-1
abundance: few
CDR3nt: TGTGCCAGCAGCTTAGTAAGGACTAGCGGGAACTCTAATGAGCAGTTCTTC
CDR3aa: CASSLVRTSGNSNEQFF

v_gene: TRBV2
d_gene: .
j_gene: TRBJ2-7
abundance: .
CDR3nt: TGTGCCAGCAGTGAGTTCGGCGAGCAGTACTTC
CDR3aa: CASSEFGEQYF

v_gene: TRBV4-1
d_gene: TRBD2
j_gene: TRBJ2-1
abundance: .
CDR3nt: TGCGCCAGCAGCCGAGCGGGAGTTGGGGATGAGCAGTTCTTC
CDR3aa: CASSRAGVGDEQFF

v_gene: TRBV25-1
d_gene: TRBD1
j_gene: TRBJ1-1
abundance: few
CDR3nt: TGTGCCAGCAGAGAGACAGGGATAATTACTGAAGCTTTCTTT
CDR3aa: CASRETGIITEAFF

v_gene: TRBV4-2
d_gene: .
j_gene: TRBJ1-1
abundance: .
CDR3nt: TGTGCCAGCAGCTCAAGATTTCGACAGGACGCCCAGAACACTGAAGCTTTCTTT
CDR3aa: CASSSRFRQDAQNTEAFF